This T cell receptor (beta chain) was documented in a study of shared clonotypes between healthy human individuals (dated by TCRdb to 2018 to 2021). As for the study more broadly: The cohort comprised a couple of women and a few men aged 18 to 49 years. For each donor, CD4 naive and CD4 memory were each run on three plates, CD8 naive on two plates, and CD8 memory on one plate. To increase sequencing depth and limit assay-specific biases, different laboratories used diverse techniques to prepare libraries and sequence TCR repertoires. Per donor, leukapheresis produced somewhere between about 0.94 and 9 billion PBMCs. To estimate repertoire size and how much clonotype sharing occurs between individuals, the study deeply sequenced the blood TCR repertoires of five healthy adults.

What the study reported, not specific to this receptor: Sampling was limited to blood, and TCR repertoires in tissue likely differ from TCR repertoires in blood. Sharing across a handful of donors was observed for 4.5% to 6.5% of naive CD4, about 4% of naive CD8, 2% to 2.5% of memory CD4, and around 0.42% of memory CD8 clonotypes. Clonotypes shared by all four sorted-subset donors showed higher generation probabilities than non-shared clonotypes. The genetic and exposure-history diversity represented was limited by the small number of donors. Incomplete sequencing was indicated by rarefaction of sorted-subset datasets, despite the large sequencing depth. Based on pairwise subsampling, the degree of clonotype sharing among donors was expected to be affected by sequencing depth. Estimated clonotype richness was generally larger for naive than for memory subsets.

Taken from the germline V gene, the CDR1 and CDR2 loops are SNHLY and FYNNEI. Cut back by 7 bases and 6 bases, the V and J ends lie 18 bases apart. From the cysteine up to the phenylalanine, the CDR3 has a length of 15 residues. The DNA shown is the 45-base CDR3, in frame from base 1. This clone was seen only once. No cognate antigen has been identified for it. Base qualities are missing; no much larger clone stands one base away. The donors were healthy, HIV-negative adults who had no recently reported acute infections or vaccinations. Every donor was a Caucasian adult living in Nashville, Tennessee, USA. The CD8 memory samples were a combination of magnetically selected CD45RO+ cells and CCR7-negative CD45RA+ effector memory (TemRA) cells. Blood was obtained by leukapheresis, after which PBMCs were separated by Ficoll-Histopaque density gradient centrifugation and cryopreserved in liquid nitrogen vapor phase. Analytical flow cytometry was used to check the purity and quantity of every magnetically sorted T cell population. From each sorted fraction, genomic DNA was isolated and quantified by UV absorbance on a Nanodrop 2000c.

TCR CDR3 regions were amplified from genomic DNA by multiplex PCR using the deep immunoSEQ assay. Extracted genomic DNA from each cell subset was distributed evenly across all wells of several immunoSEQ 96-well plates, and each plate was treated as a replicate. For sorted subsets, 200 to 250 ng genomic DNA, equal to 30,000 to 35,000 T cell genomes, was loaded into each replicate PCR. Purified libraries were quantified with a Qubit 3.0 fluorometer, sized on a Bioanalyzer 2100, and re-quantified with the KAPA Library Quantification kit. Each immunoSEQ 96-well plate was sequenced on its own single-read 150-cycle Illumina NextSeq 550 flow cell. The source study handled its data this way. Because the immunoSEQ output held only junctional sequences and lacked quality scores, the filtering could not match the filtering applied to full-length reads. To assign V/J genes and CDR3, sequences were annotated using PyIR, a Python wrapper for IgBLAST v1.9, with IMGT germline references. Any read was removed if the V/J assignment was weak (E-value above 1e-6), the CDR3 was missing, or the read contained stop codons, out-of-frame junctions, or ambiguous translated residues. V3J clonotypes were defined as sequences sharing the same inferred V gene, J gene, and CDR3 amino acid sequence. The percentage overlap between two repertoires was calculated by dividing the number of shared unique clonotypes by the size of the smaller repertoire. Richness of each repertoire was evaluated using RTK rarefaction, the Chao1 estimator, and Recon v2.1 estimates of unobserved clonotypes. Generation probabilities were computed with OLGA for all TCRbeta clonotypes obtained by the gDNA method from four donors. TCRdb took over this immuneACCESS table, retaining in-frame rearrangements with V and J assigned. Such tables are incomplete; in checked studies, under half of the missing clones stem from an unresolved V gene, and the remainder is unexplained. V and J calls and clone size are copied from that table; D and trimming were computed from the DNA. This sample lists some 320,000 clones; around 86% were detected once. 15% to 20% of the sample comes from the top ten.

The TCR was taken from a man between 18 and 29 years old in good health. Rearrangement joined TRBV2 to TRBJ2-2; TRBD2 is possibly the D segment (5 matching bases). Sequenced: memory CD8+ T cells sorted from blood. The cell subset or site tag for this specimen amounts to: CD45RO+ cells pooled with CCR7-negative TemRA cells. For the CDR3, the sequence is CASTRTDRKAGELFF. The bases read TGTGCCAGCACCAGGACTGACCGTAAAGCCGGGGAGCTGTTTTTT.